This passage covers 18 T cell receptor beta chains from one sample sequenced in a study of cytomegalovirus exposure and HLA in healthy donors. The repertoire was sequenced with immunoSEQ multiplex PCR; TCRdb's copy has only in-frame clones and lacks some. The data hold tens of thousands of clones, with roughly 93% observed a single time. The sequenced material came from PBMCs. The receptors come from a man aged 25 to 40 in good health and CMV-seronegative.

The chain employs TRBV29-1 and TRBJ2-3; D gene ambiguous. CDR3 length equals 13 residues. Germline assignment: CDR1 SQVTM and CDR2 ANQGSEA. V lost 6 bases to trimming and J lost 0 bases, with 10 bases between them. This chain's CDR3 is CSVDWASTDTQYF. The CDR3 DNA sequence: TGCAGCGTGGATTGGGCTAGCACAGATACGCAGTATTTT.

The V and J genes are TRBV5-1 and TRBJ2-3; weak D call: TRBD2 (5 bases). This CDR3 contains 17 residues. Trimming took 4 bases from V and 5 from J, leaving 23 bases between them. Germline assignment: CDR1 SGHRS and CDR2 YFSETQ. Written as DNA, the CDR3 is TGCGCCAGCAGCGGTGAGGGCCCTGGTGCCGGGTTAGATACGCAGTATTTT. This codes for CASSGEGPGAGLDTQYF.

The chain uses TRBV5-1 and TRBJ1-4, with 7 positions matching TRBD1. Germline CDR1 reads SGHRS; CDR2 reads YFSETQ. The trim removed 2 bases at V and 5 bases at J, leaving 3 bases unmatched. The CDR3 totals 14 residues. DNA of the CDR3: TGCGCCAGCAGCTTACAGGGGCGAAATGAAAAACTGTTTTTT. Translation: CASSLQGRNEKLFF.

The gene calls are TRBV7-9 and TRBJ2-7; D might be TRBD2 (6 bases). Trimming removed 1 base at V and 7 bases at J, with 11 bases between. CDR3 length equals 13 residues. Looked up from germline, CDR1 is SEHNR and CDR2 is FQNEAQ (reference sequence). The CDR3 region is CASSLEFGGEQYF. The CDR3 DNA follows: TGTGCCAGCAGCTTAGAATTCGGGGGAGAGCAGTACTTC.

The genes are TRBV6-7 and TRBJ2-1; 11 nucleotides line up with TRBD2. TRBV6-7 is noted as an ORF with a role that remains uncertain. There are 21 residues in the CDR3. Unmatched junction bases numbered 21, after V lost 2 bases and J lost 6 bases. The CDR3 coding sequence is TGTGCCAGCAGTTACCCGCCCCCGATGATACTAGCGGGAGTATATAGCAATGAGCAGTTCTTC. Its translation is CASSYPPPMILAGVYSNEQFF.

On this clone: A read error may account for a junction end that differs from germline. This chain links TRBV7-7 with TRBJ2-1; 9 nucleotides match TRBD2. The CDR3 is 15 amino acids. Germline values: CDR1 SSHAT, CDR2 FNYEAQ (reference sequence). The CDR3 is CASSSSGGSYNEQFF. CDR3 bases: TGTGCTAGCAGCAGTAGCGGGGGCTCCTACAATGAGCAGTTCTTC. Drawing the rest from reference TRBV7-7 and TRBJ2-1, the complete variable domain is GAGVSQSPRYKVTKRGQDVTLRCDPISSHATLYWYQQALGQGPEFLTYFNYEAQPDKSGLPSDRFSAERPEGSISTLTIQRTEQRDSAMYRCASSSSGGSYNEQFFGPGTRLTVL.

In this sample, this clone turned up a few times. This chain connects TRBV28 to TRBJ2-7; D is possibly TRBD1 (6 bases). The V gene lost 9 bases and the J gene lost 0 bases, with 12 bases spanning the gap. This CDR3 region has 13 residues. Germline assignment: CDR1 MDHEN and CDR2 SYDVKM. The CDR3 reads CASTGTSSYEQYF. DNA of the CDR3: TGTGCCAGTACAGGGACGAGCTCCTACGAGCAGTACTTC.

This sequence joins TRBV10-2 and TRBJ1-1, with 7 bases aligning to TRBD1. Germline-derived CDR1 and CDR2 are WSHSY and SAAADI. Trimming took 8 bases from V and 1 from J; bases not matched to a gene: 10. This CDR3 comprises 15 residues. CDR3 nucleotide sequence: TGCGCCAGCGGGGGTAACAGGGGAGAGAACACTGAAGCTTTCTTT. This codes for CASGGNRGENTEAFF.

This clone was found once. V is TRBV2 and J is TRBJ1-5; weak D call: TRBD1 (6 bases). The germline gives CDR1 SNHLY, CDR2 FYNNEI. V gave up 7 bases and J gave up 0 bases, with 10 bases separating them. The length of the CDR3 is 14 residues. CDR3 sequence (DNA): TGTGCCAGCAACGACAGGAATAGCAATCAGCCCCAGCATTTT. Encoded protein: CASNDRNSNQPQHF.

This chain uses TRBV5-6 with TRBJ1-1, with a possible D match to TRBD1 (5 bases). Germline loops: CDR1 SGHDT, CDR2 YYEEEE. The CDR3 extends over 13 amino acids. The V end was cut by 4 bases, the J end by 7 bases, with 14 bases between. CDR3 residues: CASSKGHRFEAFF. CDR3 DNA: TGTGCCAGCAGCAAAGGACACCGCTTTGAAGCTTTCTTT. Filled out from reference TRBV5-6 and TRBJ1-1, the complete variable domain reads DAGVTQSPTHLIKTRGQQVTLRCSPKSGHDTVSWYQQALGQGPQFIFQYYEEEERQRGNFPDRFSGHQFPNYSSELNVNALLLGDSALYLCASSKGHRFEAFFGQGTRLTVV.

The chain uses TRBV29-1 and TRBJ2-7; D perhaps matches TRBD1 (5 bases). Trimming took off 4 bases at V and 3 bases at J, with 10 bases between the two ends. The CDR3 is made up of 12 amino acids. CDR1 SQVTM and CDR2 ANQGSEA come from the germline V gene. CDR3 sequence (DNA): TGCAGCGTTGGGGGCGGAGACTACGAGCAGTACTTC. As protein: CSVGGGDYEQYF.

The chain recombines TRBV5-4 with TRBJ2-4; possibly TRBD1 for D (6 bases). The V end was cut by 4 bases, the J end by 8 bases, with 13 bases between. Germline values: CDR1 SGHNT, CDR2 YYREEE (reference sequence). The CDR3 sequence is 13 residues long. The CDR3 here is CASSNREGDIQYF. CDR3 in DNA: TGTGCCAGCAGCAATCGAGAGGGGGACATTCAGTACTTC. Looking up the rest from reference TRBV5-4 and TRBJ2-4 gives the full variable domain: ETGVTQSPTHLIKTRGQQVTLRCSSQSGHNTVSWYQQALGQGPQFIFQYYREEENGRGNFPPRFSGLQFPNYSSELNVNALELDDSALYLCASSNREGDIQYFGAGTRLSVL.

The chain employs TRBV28 and TRBJ1-4; 7 bases align to TRBD1. CDR1 and CDR2 (germline): MDHEN, SYDVKM. The CDR3 runs to 14 residues. V was clipped by 8 bases and J by 5 bases; unmatched bases: 8. The CDR3 here is CASGVPGQNEKLFF. The DNA of the CDR3 is TGTGCCAGCGGTGTCCCGGGACAGAATGAAAAACTGTTTTTT.

CDR3 protein: CASSVGGDTGELFF. The CDR3 DNA sequence: TGTGCCAGCAGTGTGGGGGGAGACACCGGGGAGCTGTTTTTT. The gene calls are TRBV14 and TRBJ2-2, with a tentative D call TRBD2 (6 bases). CDR3 length: 14 residues. Germline V gene lookup returns CDR1 SGHDN and CDR2 FVKESK. Trimming shortened V by 6 bases and J by 3 bases, and 11 bases separated the two germline ends. The variable domain in full, with the rest retrieved from reference TRBV14 and TRBJ2-2, is EAGVTQFPSHSVIEKGQTVTLRCDPISGHDNLYWYRRVMGKEIKFLLHFVKESKQDESGMPNNRFLAERTGGTYSTLKVQPAELEDSGVYFCASSVGGDTGELFFGEGSRLTVL.

The chain recombines TRBV7-8 with TRBJ2-7; TRBD2 matches 9 bases. The CDR3 has 15 amino acids. Germline CDR1 SGHVS, CDR2 FQNEAQ. V lost 0 bases and J lost 4; bases outside the gene matches: 4. The CDR3 region is CASSLASGGSYEQYF. CDR3 DNA: TGTGCCAGCAGCTTAGCTAGCGGGGGCAGTTACGAGCAGTACTTC.

On this clone itself: Additional DNA sequences in this sample encode the identical CDR3. The chain recombines TRBV5-1 with TRBJ2-7, with D possibly matching TRBD2 (5 bases). The V end was cut by 5 bases, the J end by 2 bases, with 14 bases between. The germline V gene encodes CDR1 SGHRS and CDR2 YFSETQ. This CDR3 has 14 amino acids. CDR3 sequence (DNA): TGCGCCAGCAGAGCGATCGGGGAACCCTACGAGCAGTACTTC. It encodes CASRAIGEPYEQYF.

The chain couples TRBV5-6 to TRBJ1-2; D not certain. Trimming left V 0 bases short and J 6 bases short, with 15 bases between. This CDR3 has 15 amino acids. Per germline, CDR1 SGHDT and CDR2 YYEEEE. DNA of the CDR3: TGTGCCAGCAGCTTGGATCCACTGAAAGTGAATGGCTACACCTTC. This gives the protein CASSLDPLKVNGYTF.

In DNA, the CDR3 is TGTGCCAGCGGAAGACAGGGTATAGATACGCAGTATTTT. Encoded protein: CASGRQGIDTQYF. This sequence joins TRBV6-1 and TRBJ2-3; 7 positions agree with TRBD1. The CDR3 totals 13 residues. Unmatched junction bases numbered 7, after V lost 8 bases and J lost 5 bases. From germline, CDR1 is MNHNS and CDR2 SASEGT.